These 30 T cell receptor beta chains were sequenced from one sample in a study of T cell responses to AZD1222 COVID-19 vaccine. Some clones are missing from TCRdb's copy, which holds only in-frame ones; the method was immunoSEQ multiplex PCR. The sample holds 90,000 to 110,000 clones, more than 75% seen once. Sequenced material: peripheral blood, taken on day 0 of AZD1222 vaccination. Source of these receptors: an adult in good health.

V usage is TRBV3-1 (or the pseudogene TRBV3-2) and J usage is TRBJ2-7, with 8 nucleotides matching TRBD1. The ends lost 1 base at V and 8 bases at J; junction bases unmatched: 10. Germline loops: CDR1 LGHDT, CDR2 YNNKEL (reference sequence). The CDR3 covers 15 residues. CDR3: CASSQGRQGAIKQYF. CDR3 coding DNA: TGTGCCAGCAGCCAAGGAAGGCAGGGGGCTATCAAGCAGTACTTC.

The chain has TRBV12-3 or TRBV12-4 and TRBJ2-1, with a tentative D call TRBD1 (5 bases). V was cut by 1 base and J by 10 bases, with 5 bases left in between. CDR3 length: 11 residues. CDR3 loop: CASSLGTEQFF. CDR3 sequence (DNA): TGTGCCAGCAGTTTAGGGACAGAGCAGTTCTTC.

The chain carries TRBV30 and TRBJ2-2; 7 bases are shared with TRBD2. There are 15 residues in the CDR3. V shed 0 bases, J shed 0 bases, and the junction held 1 base outside the gene matches. Germline V gene sequence: CDR1 GTSNPN, CDR2 SVGIG (reference sequence). The CDR3 is CAWSVGGANTGELFF. For the CDR3, the DNA is TGTGCCTGGAGTGTTGGGGGGGCGAACACCGGGGAGCTGTTTTTT.

The rearrangement links TRBV9 to TRBJ1-5; no reliable D call. The CDR3 extends over 15 amino acids. V lost 0 bases, J lost 5 bases, and 12 bases lay in between. Germline-derived CDR1 and CDR2 are SGDLS and YYNGEE. As DNA, the CDR3 is TGTGCCAGCAGCGTAGCTACGGGGTCGGATCAGCCCCAGCATTTT. It codes for CASSVATGSDQPQHF.

This clone was observed a few times. Other DNA sequences in the same sample also yield this CDR3. The CDR3 nucleotides are TGTGCCAGCAGCGGGACAGGGTATGGCTACACCTTC. Its protein product is CASSGTGYGYTF. The V and J genes are TRBV12-3 or TRBV12-4 and TRBJ1-2; TRBD1 agrees at 9 bases. Trimming removed 6 bases from V and 5 bases from J; junction bases left unmatched: 1. The CDR3 length is 12 residues.

This chain connects TRBV19 to TRBJ2-1, with a tentative D call TRBD2 (6 bases). This CDR3 comprises 12 residues. CDR1 and CDR2 from the germline V gene are LNHDA and SQIVND (reference sequence). The germline V and J ends were trimmed by 11 bases and 9 bases, with 17 bases remaining between them. The CDR3 loop is CAVKTGVGEQFF. The CDR3 DNA reads as TGTGCCGTCAAAACGGGAGTGGGTGAGCAGTTCTTC.

Worth noting for this clone: Other DNA sequences within the sample encode an identical CDR3. The chain couples TRBV6-5 to TRBJ2-7; 10 nucleotides agree with TRBD1. Germline lookup yields CDR1 MNHEY and CDR2 SVGAGI. The V segment lost 2 bases and the J segment 4 bases; nucleotides outside the gene matches: 2. This CDR3 has 14 residues. This CDR3 reads CASSYRDRGYEQYF. In DNA, the CDR3 is TGTGCCAGCAGTTACCGGGACAGGGGTTACGAGCAGTACTTC.

The chain has TRBV28 and TRBJ1-5, with D maybe TRBD1 (6 bases). Trimming left V 2 bases short and J 2 bases short, with 19 bases between. Germline CDR1 reads MDHEN; CDR2 reads SYDVKM. There are 18 residues in the CDR3. The CDR3 protein is CASSLDTGGLFGNQPQHF. In DNA, the CDR3 is TGTGCCAGCAGTTTAGATACGGGGGGCCTTTTCGGCAATCAGCCCCAGCATTTT.

CDR3 protein: CASRSSGGAYGYTF. As DNA, the CDR3 is TGTGCCAGCAGGTCGTCAGGGGGCGCCTATGGCTACACCTTC. The chain links TRBV7-3 to TRBJ1-2, with TRBD1 identical over 8 bases. Germline V CDR1 and CDR2: SGHTA, FQGTGA. The CDR3 is 14 amino acids. J gave up 4 bases and V 6 bases, and 7 bases lay outside the gene matches.

This chain links TRBV28 with TRBJ1-3; 7 positions match TRBD1. J gave up 6 bases and V 4 bases, and 6 bases lay outside the gene matches. Germline lookup yields CDR1 MDHEN and CDR2 SYDVKM. This CDR3 is built from 14 residues. The CDR3 region is CASSSGQWENTIYF. The DNA of the CDR3 is TGTGCCAGCAGTTCGGGACAGTGGGAAAACACCATATATTTT.

In DNA, the CDR3 is TGTGCCAGCAGCGTACAGGGGATAAGCTCCTATAATTCACCCCTCCACTTT. Translation gives CASSVQGISSYNSPLHF. The rearrangement joins TRBV5-6 to TRBJ1-6, with 7 bases matching TRBD1. This CDR3 region has 17 residues. Germline CDR1 is SGHDT and CDR2 is YYEEEE. J lost 0 bases, V lost 4 bases, and 7 bases had no gene match.

The rearrangement links TRBV5-1 to TRBJ2-3; 14 nucleotides align to TRBD2. CDR3 length: 16 amino acids. With V trimmed by 4 bases and J by 6 bases, 7 bases remained unmatched. In germline, CDR1 is SGHRS, CDR2 YFSETQ. DNA for the CDR3: TGCGCCAGCAGCGGACTAGCGGGAGGTGACTCGGATACGCAGTATTTT. Translation gives CASSGLAGGDSDTQYF.

The rearrangement uses TRBV18 and TRBJ2-7; the match to TRBD1 covers 8 bases. After removal of 2 bases from V and 9 bases from J, the junction contained 3 bases not matched to a gene. The CDR3 extends over 12 amino acids. The germline gives CDR1 KGHSH, CDR2 LQKENI. The CDR3 DNA sequence: TGTGCCAGCTCACCAGGACAGGGTGGGCAGTACTTC. Encoded protein: CASSPGQGGQYF. Full variable domain (missing parts from reference TRBV18 and TRBJ2-7): NAGVMQNPRHLVRRRGQEARLRCSPMKGHSHVYWYRQLPEEGLKFMVYLQKENIIDESGMPKERFSAEFPKEGPSILRIQQVVRGDSAAYFCASSPGQGGQYFGPGTRLTVT.

CDR3 sequence (DNA): TGTGCCAGCAGCTTAGTTCTTTCGGGGGCCACAGATACGCAGTATTTT. Translation gives CASSLVLSGATDTQYF. V is TRBV5-6 and J is TRBJ2-3; the D gene could be TRBD1 or TRBD2 (6 bases each). CDR3 length: 16 residues. V was clipped by 2 bases and J by 2 bases, with 15 bases between them. Germline values: CDR1 SGHDT, CDR2 YYEEEE.

The rearrangement uses TRBV25-1 and TRBJ1-5, with D possibly TRBD1 on 6 matching bases. V shed 3 bases and J shed 6 bases, with 12 bases lying between them. The CDR3 is made up of 14 amino acids. Germline V gene sequence: CDR1 MGHDK, CDR2 SYGVNS. The CDR3 is CASSENRDGQPQHF. The CDR3 region has the DNA TGTGCCAGCAGTGAGAACAGGGACGGTCAGCCCCAGCATTTT.

This sequence joins TRBV18 and TRBJ1-2; D uncertain. The CDR3 runs 15 residues. The germline V gene encodes CDR1 KGHSH and CDR2 LQKENI. V was cut by 3 bases and J by 8 bases, with 19 bases left in between. The CDR3 is CASSPPSPGLRGYTF. In nucleotides, the CDR3 is TGTGCCAGCTCACCCCCCTCCCCGGGTCTGCGGGGCTACACCTTC.

The chain joins TRBV10-3 to TRBJ2-1; D unclear. Trimming left V 1 base short and J 3 bases short, with 4 bases between. The CDR3 runs to 13 residues. Germline-derived CDR1 and CDR2 are ENHRY and SYGVKD. CDR3 DNA sequence: TGTGCCATCAGTGAGTATGACTACAATGAGCAGTTCTTC. This sequence encodes CAISEYDYNEQFF.

In its sample, this clone was seen a few times. The V call is TRBV5-1, the J call TRBJ2-1; a weak D match, TRBD1 (8 bases). The germline V and J ends were trimmed by 5 bases and 8 bases, with 23 bases remaining between them. From germline, CDR1 is SGHRS and CDR2 YFSETQ. The CDR3 extends over 16 amino acids. CDR3 bases: TGCGCCAGCAGAGGAGTGACAGGGGAGGGAGGCGATGAGCAGTTCTTC. It codes for CASRGVTGEGGDEQFF.

This chain links TRBV10-3 with TRBJ2-7; 9 nucleotides line up with TRBD1. Germline V gene sequence: CDR1 ENHRY, CDR2 SYGVKD. This CDR3 contains 14 residues. V trimming: 7 bases; J trimming: 6 bases; junction bases outside the gene matches: 10. CDR3 protein: CAINSGTGNGEQYF. Here the CDR3 DNA reads TGTGCCATCAACTCCGGGACAGGGAACGGCGAGCAGTACTTC.

The chain combines TRBV12-3 or TRBV12-4 with TRBJ2-7; D possibly corresponds to TRBD2 (6 bases). The germline V and J ends were trimmed by 6 bases and 0 bases, with 9 bases remaining between them. The CDR3 runs to 13 residues. For the CDR3, the DNA is TGTGCCAGCAGGCCCGGGAGCTCCTACGAGCAGTACTTC. The encoded protein is CASRPGSSYEQYF.

This clone showed up just a few times. V usage is TRBV7-3 and J usage is TRBJ2-2; 12 nucleotides agree with TRBD1. CDR1 SGHTA and CDR2 FQGTGA come from the germline V gene. V gave up 4 bases and J gave up 8 bases; unmatched junction bases: 14. The CDR3 spans 18 residues. The CDR3 DNA follows: TGTGCCAGCAGCTCGAGCGAGCCGGGGACAGGGGGCGCGGGGGAGCTGTTTTTT. It encodes CASSSSEPGTGGAGELFF.

This clone was counted a single time. This chain connects TRBV15 to TRBJ1-6; the match to TRBD1 covers 7 bases. With 4 bases clipped from V and 5 bases from J, the junction kept 8 bases outside the gene matches. CDR1 LNHNV and CDR2 YYDKDF come from the germline V gene (reference sequence). This CDR3 is 16 amino acids long. The CDR3 region has the DNA TGTGCCACCAGCACCCGTAAGGGGGCGAATAATTCACCCCTCCACTTT. Translated, it gives CATSTRKGANNSPLHF.

The count of this clone is one. The rearrangement uses TRBV9 and TRBJ1-2; D unresolved. The CDR3 sequence is 18 residues long. Trimming took off 6 bases at V and 0 bases at J, with 24 bases between the two ends. CDR1 and CDR2 from the germline V gene are SGDLS and YYNGEE. CDR3 loop: CASTPQTSEHYPNYGYTF. The DNA for the CDR3 is TGTGCCAGCACCCCCCAGACATCCGAACATTACCCTAACTATGGCTACACCTTC.

This sequence joins TRBV18 and TRBJ1-1; D gene uncertain. The germline V gene encodes CDR1 KGHSH and CDR2 LQKENI. Trimming took 2 bases from V and 8 from J, leaving 6 bases between them. This CDR3 has 11 residues. CDR3 bases: TGTGCCAGCTCACCAGTAGAGGAAGCTTTCTTT. Translation: CASSPVEEAFF.

The chain uses TRBV7-9 and TRBJ2-1, with 12 bases that match TRBD2. The trim removed 5 bases at V and 4 bases at J, leaving 6 bases unmatched. CDR1 SEHNR and CDR2 FQNEAQ come from the germline V gene (reference sequence). CDR3 length: 16 residues. The CDR3 reads CASSAIGLAGYNEQFF. As DNA, the CDR3 is TGTGCCAGCAGCGCGATCGGACTAGCGGGATACAATGAGCAGTTCTTC.

J is TRBJ2-5 and V is TRBV7-9, with TRBD1 matching over 7 bases. This CDR3 spans 15 amino acids. The V gene end was trimmed by 0 bases and the J gene end by 5 bases; junction bases not matched to a gene: 6. Germline values: CDR1 SEHNR, CDR2 FQNEAQ (reference sequence). The CDR3 sequence: CASSLASTGPETQYF. In DNA, the CDR3 is TGTGCCAGCAGCTTAGCCTCGACAGGGCCGGAGACCCAGTACTTC.

The V gene is TRBV28, the J gene TRBJ1-1, with 8 bases identical to TRBD1. CDR3 length: 16 amino acids. Trimming removed 5 bases from V and 4 bases from J; junction bases left unmatched: 12. Germline V gene data show CDR1 as MDHEN and CDR2 as SYDVKM. As DNA, the CDR3 is TGTGCCAGCAGTCTACCAGGGGGCGCTGCTTCCACTGAAGCTTTCTTT. Translating gives CASSLPGGAASTEAFF.

The V and J genes are TRBV11-2 and TRBJ2-1, with a tentative D call TRBD2 (7 bases). The V end was cut by 7 bases, the J end by 5 bases, with 18 bases between. The CDR3 loop spans 15 amino acids. The germline V gene has CDR1 SGHAT and CDR2 FQNNGV. The CDR3 nucleotides read TGTGCCAGCAACCTACAGGGAGGGATGAACAATGAGCAGTTCTTC. Translating it yields CASNLQGGMNNEQFF.

The V call is TRBV6-4, the J call TRBJ2-1; maybe TRBD1 (5 bases). V lost 2 bases and J lost 8, with 10 bases in between. The CDR3 consists of 13 residues. Germline assignment: CDR1 MRHNA and CDR2 SNTAGT. CDR3 coding DNA: TGTGCCAGCAGTGACCAGGGCTTGGATGAGCAGTTCTTC. Its protein product is CASSDQGLDEQFF.

The chain couples TRBV9 to TRBJ1-6; no definite D call. Trimming took off 2 bases at V and 9 bases at J, with 12 bases between the two ends. The CDR3 spans 14 residues. Per germline, CDR1 SGDLS and CDR2 YYNGEE. CDR3 sequence (DNA): TGTGCCAGCAGCGTCCCGGGGAAGGGTTCACCCCTCCACTTT. Translation: CASSVPGKGSPLHF.